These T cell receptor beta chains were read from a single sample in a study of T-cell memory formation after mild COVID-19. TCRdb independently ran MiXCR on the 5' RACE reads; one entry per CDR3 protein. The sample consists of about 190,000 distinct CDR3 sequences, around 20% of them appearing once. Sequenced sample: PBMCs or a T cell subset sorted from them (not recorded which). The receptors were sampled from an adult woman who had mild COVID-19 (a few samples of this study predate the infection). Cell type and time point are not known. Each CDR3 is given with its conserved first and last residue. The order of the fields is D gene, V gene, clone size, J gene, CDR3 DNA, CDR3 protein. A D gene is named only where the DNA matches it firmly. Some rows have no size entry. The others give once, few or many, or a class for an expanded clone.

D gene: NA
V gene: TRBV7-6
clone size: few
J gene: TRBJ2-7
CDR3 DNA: TGTGCCAGCAGCTTAATAGCCGGGAGCCACGAGCAGTACTTC
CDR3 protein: CASSLIAGSHEQYF

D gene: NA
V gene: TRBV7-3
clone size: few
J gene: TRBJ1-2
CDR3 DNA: TGTGCCAGCAGCTTAATTCCGGAGAACTATGGCTACACCTTC
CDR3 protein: CASSLIPENYGYTF

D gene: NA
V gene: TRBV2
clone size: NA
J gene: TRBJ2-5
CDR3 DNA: TGTGCCAGCACTGACCAGGGGCTTCGGGGGGAGACCCAGTACTTC
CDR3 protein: CASTDQGLRGETQYF

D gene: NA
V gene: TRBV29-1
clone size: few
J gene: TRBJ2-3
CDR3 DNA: TGCAGCGTTGGGTTCCAGGGGAAGCCGCAGTATTTT
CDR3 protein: CSVGFQGKPQYF

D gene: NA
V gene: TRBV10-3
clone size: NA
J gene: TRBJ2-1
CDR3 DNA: TGTGCCATCAGGGACGTTAATGAGCAGTTCTTC
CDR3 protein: CAIRDVNEQFF

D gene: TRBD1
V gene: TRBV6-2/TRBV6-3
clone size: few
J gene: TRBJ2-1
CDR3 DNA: TGTGCCAGCAGTCCCCGACAGGGCTTTATAAATGAGCAGTTCTTC
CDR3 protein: CASSPRQGFINEQFF

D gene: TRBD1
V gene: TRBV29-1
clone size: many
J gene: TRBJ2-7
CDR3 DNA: TGCAGCGTCGGGGACAGGCAGAGCTCCTACGAGCAGTACTTC
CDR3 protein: CSVGDRQSSYEQYF

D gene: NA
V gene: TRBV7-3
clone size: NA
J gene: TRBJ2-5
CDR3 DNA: TGTGCCAGCAGCTTAACGTTCCAAGAGACCCAGTACTTC
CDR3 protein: CASSLTFQETQYF

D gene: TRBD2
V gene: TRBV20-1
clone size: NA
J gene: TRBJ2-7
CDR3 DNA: TGCAGTGCAAAGTCCGGGACTAGCAGCTACGAGCAGTACTTC
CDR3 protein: CSAKSGTSSYEQYF

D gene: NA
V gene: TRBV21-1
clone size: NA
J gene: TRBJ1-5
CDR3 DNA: TGTGCCAGCAGCAAATATGAAGACAGAACCCATAGCAATCAGCCCCAGCATTTT
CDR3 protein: CASSKYEDRTHSNQPQHF

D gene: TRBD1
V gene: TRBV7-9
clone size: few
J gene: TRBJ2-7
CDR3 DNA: TGTGCCAGCAGCCGCTACCGGGACAGAAGCTCCTACGAGCAGTACTTC
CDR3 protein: CASSRYRDRSSYEQYF

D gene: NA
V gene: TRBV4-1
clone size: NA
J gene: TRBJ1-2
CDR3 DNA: TGCGCCAGCAGCCAAGGAGGTCCAGGATATGGCTACACCTTC
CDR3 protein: CASSQGGPGYGYTF

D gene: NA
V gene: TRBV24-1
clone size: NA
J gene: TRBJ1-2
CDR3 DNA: TGTGCCACCAGTGCTCCGGAAGCTAACTATGGCTACACCTTC
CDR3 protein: CATSAPEANYGYTF

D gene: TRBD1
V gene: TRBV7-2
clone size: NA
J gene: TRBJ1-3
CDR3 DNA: TGTGCCAGCAGCCAGGTCGGGGAGGGACAGGGCACCATATATTTT
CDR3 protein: CASSQVGEGQGTIYF

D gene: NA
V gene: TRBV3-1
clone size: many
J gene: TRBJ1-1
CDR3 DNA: TGTGCCAGCAGGGGGGGCTCTGAAGCTTTCTTT
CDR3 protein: CASRGGSEAFF

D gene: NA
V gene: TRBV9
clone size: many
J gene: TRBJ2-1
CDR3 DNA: TGTGCCAGCAGCGTACACGGGGGTTACAATGAGCAGTTCTTC
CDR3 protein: CASSVHGGYNEQFF

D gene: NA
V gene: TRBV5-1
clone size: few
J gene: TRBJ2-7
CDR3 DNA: TGCGCCAGCAGCTTGTTTGCGAGGGCAGGTACTTACGAGCAGTACTTC
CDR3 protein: CASSLFARAGTYEQYF

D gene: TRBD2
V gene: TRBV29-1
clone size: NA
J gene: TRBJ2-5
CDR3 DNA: TGCAGCGTGTTGGGGAGGGGAACGGAGACCCAGTACTTC
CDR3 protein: CSVLGRGTETQYF

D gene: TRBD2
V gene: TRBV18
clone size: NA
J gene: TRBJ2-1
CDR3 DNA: TGTGCCAGCTCACGGGGACTAGCGGGAGCTGACTACAATGAGCAGTTCTTC
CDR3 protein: CASSRGLAGADYNEQFF

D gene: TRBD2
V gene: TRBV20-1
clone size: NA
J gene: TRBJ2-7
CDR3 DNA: TGCAGGGCGGGGGGACCCGTGTCGGTCTACGAGCAGTACTTC
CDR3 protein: CRAGGPVSVYEQYF

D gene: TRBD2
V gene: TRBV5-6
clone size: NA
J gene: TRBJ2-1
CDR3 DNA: TGTGCCAGCAGCTTATTAGGACTAGCGGGAGTGGAGTTCTTC
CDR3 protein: CASSLLGLAGVEFF

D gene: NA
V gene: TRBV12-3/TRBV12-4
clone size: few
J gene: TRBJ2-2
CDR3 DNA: TGTGCCAGCAGAGCATGGGGGGATAGCACCGGGGAGCTGTTTTTT
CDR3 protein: CASRAWGDSTGELFF

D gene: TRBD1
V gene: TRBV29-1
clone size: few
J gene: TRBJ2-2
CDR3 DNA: TGCAGCGCCGACAGGGTCACCGGGGAGCTGTTTTTT
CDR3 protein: CSADRVTGELFF

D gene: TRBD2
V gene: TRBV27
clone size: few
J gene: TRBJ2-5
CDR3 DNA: TGTGCCAGCAGTTTAGTTAGCGGGGGTCAAGAGACCCAGTACTTC
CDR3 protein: CASSLVSGGQETQYF

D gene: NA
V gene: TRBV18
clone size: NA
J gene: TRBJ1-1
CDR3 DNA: TGTGCCAGCAGTCCCAGACAGCTGAACACTGAAGCTTTCTTT
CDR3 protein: CASSPRQLNTEAFF

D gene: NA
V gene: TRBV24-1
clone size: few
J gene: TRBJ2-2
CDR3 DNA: TGTGCCACCAGTGATTTGCTCTCAGGCGGGAACACCGGGGAGCTGTTTTTT
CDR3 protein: CATSDLLSGGNTGELFF

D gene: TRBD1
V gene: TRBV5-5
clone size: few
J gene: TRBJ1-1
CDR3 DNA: TGTGCCAGCAGCTTGTGGGGGACAGGGGCACTGGCTGAAGCTTTCTTT
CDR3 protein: CASSLWGTGALAEAFF

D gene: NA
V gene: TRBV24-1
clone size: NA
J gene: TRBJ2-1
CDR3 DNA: TGTGCCACCAGTCCCCCGGGGGGCAGCTCCTACCATGAGCAGTTCTTC
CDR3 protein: CATSPPGGSSYHEQFF

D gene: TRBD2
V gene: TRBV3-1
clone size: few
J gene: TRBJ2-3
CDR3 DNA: TGTGCCAGCAGCCGGGGAGGACTAGCGGGGGGGTACACAGATACGCAGTATTTT
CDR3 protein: CASSRGGLAGGYTDTQYF

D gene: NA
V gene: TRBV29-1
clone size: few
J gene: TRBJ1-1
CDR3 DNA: TGCAGCGTTGGTTCGCTGGTGAACACTGAAGCTTTCTTT
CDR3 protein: CSVGSLVNTEAFF

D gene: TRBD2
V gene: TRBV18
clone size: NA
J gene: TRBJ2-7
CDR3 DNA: TGTGCCAGCTCACGCCGTAGCGGGGCAGCCTACGAGCAGTACTTC
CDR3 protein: CASSRRSGAAYEQYF

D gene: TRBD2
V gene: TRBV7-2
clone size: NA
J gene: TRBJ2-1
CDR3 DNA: TGTGCCAGCAGCTGGGACTACTACAATGAGCAGTTCTTC
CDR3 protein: CASSWDYYNEQFF

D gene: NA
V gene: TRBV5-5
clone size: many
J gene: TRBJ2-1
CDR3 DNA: TGTGCCAGCAGCTGGCAGGTCCGGGGCCCCTACAATGAGCAGTTCTTC
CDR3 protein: CASSWQVRGPYNEQFF

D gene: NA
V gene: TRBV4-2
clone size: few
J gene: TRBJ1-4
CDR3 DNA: TGTGCCAGCAGCCAGGAGATCAGGGGTGAAAAACTGTTTTTT
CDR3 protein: CASSQEIRGEKLFF

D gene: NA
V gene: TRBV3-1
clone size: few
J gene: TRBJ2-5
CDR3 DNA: TGTGCCAGCAGCCACAGTAAACAGGGGAGGCGGGAGACCCAGTACTTC
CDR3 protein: CASSHSKQGRRETQYF

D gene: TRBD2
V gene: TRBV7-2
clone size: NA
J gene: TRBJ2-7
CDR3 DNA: TGTGCCAGCAGCTTAGTACTAGCGGGAGTCGGGGAGCAGTACTTC
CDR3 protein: CASSLVLAGVGEQYF

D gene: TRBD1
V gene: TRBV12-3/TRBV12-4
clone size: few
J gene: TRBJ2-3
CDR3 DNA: TGTGCCAGCAGTCTACAGGGGGCGACGGGCACAGATACGCAGTATTTT
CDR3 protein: CASSLQGATGTDTQYF

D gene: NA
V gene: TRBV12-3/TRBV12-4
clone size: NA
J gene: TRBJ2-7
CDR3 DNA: TGTGCCAGCAGTTTGTTGGGGACCGACTCCTACGAGCAGTACTTC
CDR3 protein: CASSLLGTDSYEQYF

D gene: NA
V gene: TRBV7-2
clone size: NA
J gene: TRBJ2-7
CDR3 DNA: TGTGCCAGCAGCTTAGGCATCAGGACACCTTCGGGTGAGCAGTACTTC
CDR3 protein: CASSLGIRTPSGEQYF

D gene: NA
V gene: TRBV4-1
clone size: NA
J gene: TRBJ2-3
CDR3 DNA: TGCGCCAGCCGCGCAGGGCTCGACACAGATACGCAGTATTTT
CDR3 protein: CASRAGLDTDTQYF

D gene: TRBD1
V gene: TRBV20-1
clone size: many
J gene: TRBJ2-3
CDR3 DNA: TGCAGTGCTACCGGGACAGGGGGCTTAGCTAGCACAGATACGCAGTATTTT
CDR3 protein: CSATGTGGLASTDTQYF

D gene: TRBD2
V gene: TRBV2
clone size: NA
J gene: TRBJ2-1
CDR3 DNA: TGTGCCAGCAGTAAGCGGGAGGGCGATAGTGAGCAGTTCTTC
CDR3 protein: CASSKREGDSEQFF

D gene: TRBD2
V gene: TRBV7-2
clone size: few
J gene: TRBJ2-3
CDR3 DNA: TGTGCCAGCAGCTTAGGCAGCGGGGGGGTACTAGGTACGCAGTATTTT
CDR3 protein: CASSLGSGGVLGTQYF

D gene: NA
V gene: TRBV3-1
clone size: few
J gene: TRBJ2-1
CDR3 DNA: TGTGCCAGCAGCCTGGGATATGGGGAGCAGTTCTTC
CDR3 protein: CASSLGYGEQFF

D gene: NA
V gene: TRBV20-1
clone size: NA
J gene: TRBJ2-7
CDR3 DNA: TGCAGTGCTAAGGGACTCACCAGCTCCTACGAGCAGTACTTC
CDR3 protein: CSAKGLTSSYEQYF

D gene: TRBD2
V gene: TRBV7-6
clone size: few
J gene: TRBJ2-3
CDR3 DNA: TGTGCCAGCAGCTTAGCTGGACTAGCCCGAACAGATACGCAGTATTTT
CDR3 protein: CASSLAGLARTDTQYF

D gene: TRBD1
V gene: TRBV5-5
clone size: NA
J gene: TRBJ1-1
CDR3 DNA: TGTGCCAGCAGCTTGGGGCCACAGGGGGCGGCGGTGAACACTGAAGCTTTCTTT
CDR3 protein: CASSLGPQGAAVNTEAFF

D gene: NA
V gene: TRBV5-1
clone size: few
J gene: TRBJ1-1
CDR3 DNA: TGCGCCAGCAGCCAAGCGGGGTCGGGAGGAGAAGCTTTCTTT
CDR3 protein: CASSQAGSGGEAFF

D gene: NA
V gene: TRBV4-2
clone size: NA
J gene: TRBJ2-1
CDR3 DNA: TGTGCCAGCAGCCAAGATCGGACGGGGCACAATGAGCAGTTCTTC
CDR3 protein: CASSQDRTGHNEQFF

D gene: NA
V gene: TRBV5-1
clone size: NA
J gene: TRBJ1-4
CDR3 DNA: TGCGCCAGCAGCTTGGCCGGGTCAGCTAATGAAAAACTGTTTTTT
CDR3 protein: CASSLAGSANEKLFF

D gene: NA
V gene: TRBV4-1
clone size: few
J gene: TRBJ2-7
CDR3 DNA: TGCGCCAGCAGCCGAGGCTATGCCGAGCAGTACTTC
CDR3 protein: CASSRGYAEQYF

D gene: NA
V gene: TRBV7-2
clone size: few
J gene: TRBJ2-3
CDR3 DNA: TGTGCCAGCAGTCTCTATGCAGATACGCAGTATTTT
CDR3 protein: CASSLYADTQYF